The clone carrying this TCR beta chain was seen many times. Antigen specificity is unknown. The data were taken from a study of CD8 T cells in ankylosing spondylitis. Molecular-barcoded quantitative 5'-RACE produced these TCR beta libraries. Each CDR3 protein is one row after TCRdb ran MiXCR on the 5' RACE reads. Of around 91,000 distinct CDR3 sequences listed, roughly 8.5% are singletons. Study-wide findings and caveats: Matched ankylosing spondylitis synovial fluid reportedly showed significant enrichment of disease-linked clones. Characteristic of ankylosing spondylitis blood, it appeared, was a TCR beta motif comprising eight highly homologous variants. Disease-linked clones, CD8+, were relatively rare in peripheral blood.

This CDR3 has 15 amino acids. The V gene's germline CDR1 is DFQATT and CDR2 SNEGSKA (reference sequence). Trimming removed 0 bases from V and 6 bases from J, with 18 bases in between. This sequence joins TRBV20-1 and TRBJ2-7; a possible D gene is TRBD1 (5 bases). This TCR was sampled from a male donor with ankylosing spondylitis. The sample consisted of blood, either unsorted or a sorted T cell fraction (not recorded which). The CDR3: CSARDLTSPRGEQYF. The DNA of the CDR3 is TGCAGTGCTAGAGATTTAACTTCTCCAAGGGGCGAGCAGTACTTC.